One and the same sample provided the 10 T cell receptor beta chains below, sequenced in a study of blood T cell repertoires in COVID-19. The data were produced by immunoSEQ multiplex PCR, yet TCRdb's version contains in-frame clones alone and is incomplete. The sample carries over 200,000 clones, about nine tenths recorded once. Material for sequencing was peripheral blood. These TCRs come from a person aged 18 to 30 with COVID-19, enrolled during active disease.

The V gene is TRBV3-1 (or the pseudogene TRBV3-2), the J gene TRBJ2-7; D perhaps matches TRBD2 (5 bases). V lost 1 base and J 2 bases, leaving 9 bases between the germline ends. CDR1 and CDR2 (germline): LGHDT, YNNKEL (reference sequence). The CDR3 is made up of 14 amino acids. The CDR3 sequence: CASSQVASPYEQYF. Here the CDR3 DNA reads TGTGCCAGCAGCCAAGTGGCTAGCCCCTACGAGCAGTACTTC.

V and J are TRBV5-1 and TRBJ2-3; 11 nucleotides line up with TRBD2. The CDR3 totals 17 residues. Trimming cost V 0 bases and J 2 bases; bases outside gene matches: 5. Germline V gives CDR1 SGHRS, CDR2 YFSETQ. The CDR3, as DNA: TGCGCCAGCAGCTTGGCACTAGCGGGGGATTTCACAGATACGCAGTATTTT. Protein product: CASSLALAGDFTDTQYF.

This clone was seen just once. The chain employs TRBV4-1 and TRBJ1-1, with D possibly matching TRBD1 (6 bases). With 4 bases removed from V and 5 bases from J, the gap between germline ends came to 11 bases. The CDR3 length is 13 residues. Per germline, CDR1 MGHRA and CDR2 YSYEKL. Here the CDR3 reads CASSLTQGTEAFF. The CDR3, as DNA: TGCGCCAGCAGCCTGACCCAGGGGACTGAAGCTTTCTTT.

This chain joins TRBV4-3 and TRBJ1-5, with 9 bases identical to TRBD1. J lost 4 bases, V lost 3 bases, and 4 bases had no gene match. The CDR3 loop spans 15 amino acids. Germline CDR1 reads LGHNA; CDR2 reads YSLEER. CDR3: CASSQEDRGNQPQHF. The CDR3 region has the DNA TGCGCCAGCAGCCAGGAGGACAGGGGAAATCAGCCCCAGCATTTT.

The gene calls are TRBV19 and TRBJ2-1; a weak D match, TRBD2 (5 bases). V lost 3 bases, J lost 0 bases, and 9 bases lay in between. Germline CDR1 is LNHDA and CDR2 is SQIVND (reference sequence). The CDR3 is 15 residues long. CDR3 nucleotide sequence: TGTGCCAGTAGTATTAACGGAGGCTCCTACAATGAGCAGTTCTTC. Its protein product is CASSINGGSYNEQFF. The full variable domain, completed using reference TRBV19 and TRBJ2-1, is DGGITQSPKYLFRKEGQNVTLSCEQNLNHDAMYWYRQDPGQGLRLIYYSQIVNDFQKGDIAEGYSVSREKKESFPLTVTSAQKNPTAFYLCASSINGGSYNEQFFGPGTRLTVL.

The J gene is TRBJ2-5, the V gene TRBV6-2 or TRBV6-3; D is ambiguous. Germline lookup yields CDR1 MNHEY and CDR2 SVGEGT. The CDR3 has 12 amino acids. Trimming cost V 2 bases and J 5 bases, with 6 bases left between them. The CDR3 sequence is CASSYPLETQYF. Written as DNA, the CDR3 is TGTGCCAGCAGTTACCCTCTGGAGACCCAGTACTTC.

The chain is built from TRBV19 and TRBJ2-3; possible D gene TRBD2, 5 bases. Trimming took off 4 bases at V and 0 bases at J, with 11 bases between the two ends. Germline V gene sequence: CDR1 LNHDA, CDR2 SQIVND (reference sequence). This CDR3 contains 15 residues. The DNA of the CDR3 is TGTGCCAGTAGTACGGCGGGCTTAAGCACAGATACGCAGTATTTT. This translates into CASSTAGLSTDTQYF.

CDR3 DNA sequence: TGCGCCAGCAGCTTGGGTCGGACAGGGGGCAACGAGCAGTACTTC. Translated: CASSLGRTGGNEQYF. The chain recombines TRBV5-1 with TRBJ2-7; 11 bases match TRBD1. Germline assignment: CDR1 SGHRS and CDR2 YFSETQ. With V trimmed by 0 bases and J by 5 bases, 4 bases remained unmatched. This CDR3 region has 15 residues.

The chain carries TRBV10-2 and TRBJ1-2; 7 bases map to TRBD1. Germline CDR1 WSHSY, CDR2 SAAADI. Trimming took 0 bases from V and 3 from J; bases not matched to a gene: 4. The CDR3 is made up of 15 amino acids. CDR3 nucleotide sequence: TGCGCCAGCAGTGAGTCCCGGACAGGATACTATGGCTACACCTTC. Translation: CASSESRTGYYGYTF.

This chain joins TRBV5-4 and TRBJ1-6; the D is unclear. The CDR3 has 15 residues. Deletions cut 6 bases from V and 0 bases from J, with 10 bases between. Germline CDR1 reads SGHNT; CDR2 reads YYREEE (reference sequence). CDR3 sequence: CASKPFSSYNSPLHF. The CDR3, as DNA: TGTGCCAGCAAACCTTTTAGCTCCTATAATTCACCCCTCCACTTT.